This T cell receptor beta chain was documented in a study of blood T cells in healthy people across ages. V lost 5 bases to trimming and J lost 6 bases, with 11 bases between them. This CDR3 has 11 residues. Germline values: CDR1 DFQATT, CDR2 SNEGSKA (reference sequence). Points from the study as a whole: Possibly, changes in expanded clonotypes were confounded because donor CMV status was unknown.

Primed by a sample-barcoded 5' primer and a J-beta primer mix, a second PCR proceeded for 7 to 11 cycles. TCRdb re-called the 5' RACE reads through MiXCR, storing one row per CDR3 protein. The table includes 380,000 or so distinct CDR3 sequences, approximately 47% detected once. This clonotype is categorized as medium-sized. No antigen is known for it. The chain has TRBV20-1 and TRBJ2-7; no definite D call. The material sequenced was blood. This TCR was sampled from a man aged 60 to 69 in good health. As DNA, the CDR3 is TGCAGTGCTCGGGCTGGAGTCGAGCAGTACTTC. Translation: CSARAGVEQYF.